Reported below is one T cell receptor beta chain. The antigen is undetermined. The method was immunoSEQ multiplex PCR; TCRdb's version includes in-frame clones alone and lacks a portion of them. The sample yields under 200,000 clones, around nine tenths seen once. V lost 2 bases to trimming and J lost 0 bases, with 10 bases between them. The CDR3 has 15 amino acids. Germline-derived CDR1 and CDR2 are SEHNR and FQNEAQ (reference sequence). This specimen comes from a study of cytomegalovirus exposure and HLA in healthy donors. Study-wide results and caveats: Within the 120 or so validation repertoires, first-cohort TCR clusters tended to co-occur, according to a later analysis.

The receptor comes from a woman between 18 and 30 years old in good health and CMV-seronegative. The sample consisted of PBMCs. The genes are TRBV7-9 and TRBJ1-2; D gene ambiguous. CDR3 nucleotides: TGTGCCAGCAGCTTACCAGGTCCCTCTAACTATGGCTACACCTTC. It encodes CASSLPGPSNYGYTF.